The T cell receptor beta chain under discussion was sequenced for a study of cytomegalovirus exposure and HLA in healthy donors. Study-wide points: Cytomegalovirus status, reportedly, was diagnosed with high specificity and sensitivity by the classifier.

Comment on this clone: What it binds is not known.

A multiplex PCR was run with 60 Vbeta primers and 13 Jbeta primers. Assay: immunoSEQ multiplex PCR; the TCRdb copy retains only in-frame clones and omits some. The table has around 190,000 clones, roughly four fifths seen once. Sequenced input: PBMCs. This clonotype was sampled from a woman in her twenties or thirties in good health and CMV-seropositive.

The CDR3 sequence: CASSEGDRTNGYTF. As DNA, the CDR3 is TGTGCCAGCAGTGAAGGGGACAGAACTAATGGCTACACCTTC. The V call is TRBV6-1, the J call TRBJ1-2; 7 nucleotides agree with TRBD1. The CDR3 sequence is 14 residues long. Germline V lookup: CDR1 MNHNS, CDR2 SASEGT. The V segment lost 1 base and the J segment 6 bases; nucleotides outside the gene matches: 5.